These 16 T cell receptor beta chains came from one sample sequenced in a study of cytomegalovirus exposure and HLA in healthy donors. This PCR relied on a set of 60 Vbeta primers and 13 Jbeta primers. Sequenced by immunoSEQ multiplex PCR; TCRdb stores in-frame clones only, minus some. The sample lists 100,000 or so clones; over 60% were seen once. Sequencing was performed on PBMCs. The source is a man in his forties in good health and CMV-seropositive.

V and J are TRBV30 and TRBJ1-1; 9 positions match TRBD1. CDR1 and CDR2 (germline): GTSNPN, SVGIG (reference sequence). The CDR3 totals 14 residues. V shed 7 bases, J shed 0 bases, and the junction held 6 bases outside the gene matches. CDR3 in DNA: TGTGCCTCCGACAGGGGGACGATGAACACTGAAGCTTTCTTT. Translating gives CASDRGTMNTEAFF.

The rearrangement joins TRBV5-6 to TRBJ2-4; D ambiguous. Trimming took off 2 bases at V and 7 bases at J, with 13 bases between the two ends. Germline CDR1 SGHDT, CDR2 YYEEEE. The CDR3 covers 14 residues. The CDR3 sequence is CASSFGASPNIQYF. The DNA for the CDR3 is TGTGCCAGCAGCTTCGGTGCTTCCCCTAACATTCAGTACTTC.

The CDR3 spells CASSQDRASGRSNEQFF. The CDR3 nucleotides read TGTGCCAGCAGCCAAGATAGGGCTAGCGGGCGTTCCAATGAGCAGTTCTTC. The gene calls are TRBV4-2 and TRBJ2-1; TRBD2 matches at 8 bases. The trim removed 0 bases at V and 6 bases at J, leaving 10 bases unmatched. Germline V gives CDR1 LGHNA, CDR2 YNFKEQ. The CDR3 runs to 17 residues.

The chain has TRBV4-3 and TRBJ2-1; tentatively, D is TRBD2 (7 bases). V was trimmed by 2 bases and J by 3 bases, leaving 14 bases between them. This CDR3 spans 16 amino acids. CDR1 and CDR2 from the germline V gene are LGHNA and YSLEER. The CDR3 DNA reads TGCGCCAGCAGCCAATGGGGGGGGGCGGACTACAATGAGCAGTTCTTC. It is translated as CASSQWGGADYNEQFF.

The rearrangement links TRBV5-1 to TRBJ1-6; possibly TRBD1 for D (5 bases). This CDR3 is built from 13 residues. Germline loops: CDR1 SGHRS, CDR2 YFSETQ. Trimming pared 4 bases from V and 8 bases from J, leaving 10 bases between. CDR3 sequence reads: CASSLGTDSPLHF. In nucleotides, the CDR3 is TGCGCCAGCAGCCTTGGGACTGATTCACCCCTCCACTTT.

The chain links TRBV9 to TRBJ2-3; TRBD2 aligns across 8 bases. CDR3 size: 16 residues. The trim removed 3 bases at V and 4 bases at J, leaving 10 bases unmatched. Germline CDR1 SGDLS, CDR2 YYNGEE. The CDR3 loop reads CASSAVAGTNSDTQYF. The CDR3, as DNA: TGTGCCAGCAGCGCCGTAGCGGGGACGAATTCAGATACGCAGTATTTT.

This clone was observed a handful of times. The genes are TRBV7-9 and TRBJ1-4; no clear D gene. Trimming shortened V by 3 bases and J by 11 bases, and 19 bases separated the two germline ends. Germline-derived CDR1 and CDR2 are SEHNR and FQNEAQ (reference sequence). This CDR3 region has 15 residues. The CDR3 loop is CASSLEGSRVGKLFF. DNA for the CDR3: TGTGCCAGCAGCTTGGAGGGATCAAGGGTTGGGAAACTGTTTTTT. The whole variable domain, remainder taken from reference TRBV7-9 and TRBJ1-4, is DTGVSQNPRHKITKRGQNVTFRCDPISEHNRLYWYRQTLGQGPEFLTYFQNEAQLEKSRLLSDRFSAERPKGSFSTLEIQRTEQGDSAMYLCASSLEGSRVGKLFFGSGTQLSVL.

V usage is TRBV28 and J usage is TRBJ2-3, with 9 bases that match TRBD2. The junction had 9 bases not matched to a gene; V was cut back by 4 bases and J by 4 bases. Germline V lookup: CDR1 MDHEN, CDR2 SYDVKM. The CDR3 loop spans 16 amino acids. The CDR3 DNA follows: TGTGCCAGCAGTTCCCGCCTAGCGGGGTTTCCAGATACGCAGTATTTT. This sequence encodes CASSSRLAGFPDTQYF.

This clone occurred once. The chain employs TRBV19 and TRBJ1-2, with a possible D match to TRBD1 (6 bases). Germline V gene data show CDR1 as LNHDA and CDR2 as SQIVND (reference sequence). CDR3 length: 16 amino acids. The ends were cut back, 4 bases at V and 4 bases at J, with 19 bases in the middle. The CDR3 is CASSRDTTPISYGYTF. The CDR3 DNA follows: TGTGCCAGTAGTAGGGACACCACCCCAATCTCCTATGGCTACACCTTC. The full variable domain, in which reference TRBV19 and TRBJ1-2 provide the parts outside the CDR3, is DGGITQSPKYLFRKEGQNVTLSCEQNLNHDAMYWYRQDPGQGLRLIYYSQIVNDFQKGDIAEGYSVSREKKESFPLTVTSAQKNPTAFYLCASSRDTTPISYGYTFGSGTRLTVV.

This rearrangement joins TRBV9 to TRBJ2-1; possible D gene TRBD2, 7 bases. The V gene's germline CDR1 is SGDLS and CDR2 YYNGEE. With 7 bases removed from V and 5 bases from J, the gap between germline ends came to 16 bases. This CDR3 is 14 amino acids long. Here the CDR3 reads CASGRGGAHNEQFF. For the CDR3, the DNA is TGTGCCAGCGGCCGAGGGGGGGCCCACAATGAGCAGTTCTTC.

Regarding this clone: The junction does not match germline at one end; this may be a read error. The V and J genes are TRBV27 and TRBJ2-7; 7 nucleotides align to TRBD2. From germline, CDR1 is MNHEY and CDR2 SMNVEV (reference sequence). This CDR3 has 16 amino acids. The chain's CDR3 is CASSFGDGGRAYGQYF. Here the CDR3 DNA reads TGTGCCAGCAGTTTCGGGGATGGTGGGAGGGCCTACGGGCAGTACTTC.

The chain is built from TRBV9 and TRBJ2-6, with unresolved D. The V gene's germline CDR1 is SGDLS and CDR2 YYNGEE. V lost 7 bases and J lost 6, with 11 bases in between. The CDR3 extends over 13 amino acids. The DNA of the CDR3 is TGTGCCAGCCGTAATTTTGTGGCCAACGTCCTGACTTTC. Translating it yields CASRNFVANVLTF.

The V call is TRBV11-3, the J call TRBJ1-1; D uncertain. CDR1 SGHNT and CDR2 YENEEA come from the germline V gene. CDR3 size: 16 residues. Deletions cut 0 bases from V and 4 bases from J, with 15 bases between. CDR3 nucleotides: TGTGCCAGCAGCTTAGATGCGACCGGCGAGGGCACTGAAGCTTTCTTT. Amino acid sequence: CASSLDATGEGTEAFF.

Notes on this clone: The junction shows a germline mismatch at one end, possibly a read error. The V call is TRBV7-7, the J call TRBJ2-1, with 7 bases matching TRBD1. Germline CDR1 is SSHAT and CDR2 is FNYEAQ (reference sequence). CDR3 length: 12 amino acids. The DNA of the CDR3 is TGTGCTAGCAGCGCGACAGGGTACGAGCAGTTCTTC. Translated, it gives CASSATGYEQFF.

The genes are TRBV7-2 and TRBJ2-1; D perhaps matches TRBD2 (6 bases). The CDR3 length is 13 residues. Trimming shortened V by 1 base and J by 8 bases, and 9 bases separated the two germline ends. Germline values: CDR1 SGHTA, CDR2 FQGNSA. CDR3 nucleotides: TGTGCCAGCAGCTTAGGGGGAGGTGATGAGCAGTTCTTC. This sequence encodes CASSLGGGDEQFF.

The DNA for the CDR3 is TGTGCCAGCAGTTACGTGACAGGGGCTGGAAACACCATATATTTT. Translating gives CASSYVTGAGNTIYF. The chain uses TRBV6-6 and TRBJ1-3, with 8 bases fitting TRBD1. The germline gives CDR1 MNHNY, CDR2 SVGAGI (reference sequence). The V segment lost 2 bases and the J segment 2 bases; nucleotides outside the gene matches: 2. This CDR3 is 15 amino acids long.